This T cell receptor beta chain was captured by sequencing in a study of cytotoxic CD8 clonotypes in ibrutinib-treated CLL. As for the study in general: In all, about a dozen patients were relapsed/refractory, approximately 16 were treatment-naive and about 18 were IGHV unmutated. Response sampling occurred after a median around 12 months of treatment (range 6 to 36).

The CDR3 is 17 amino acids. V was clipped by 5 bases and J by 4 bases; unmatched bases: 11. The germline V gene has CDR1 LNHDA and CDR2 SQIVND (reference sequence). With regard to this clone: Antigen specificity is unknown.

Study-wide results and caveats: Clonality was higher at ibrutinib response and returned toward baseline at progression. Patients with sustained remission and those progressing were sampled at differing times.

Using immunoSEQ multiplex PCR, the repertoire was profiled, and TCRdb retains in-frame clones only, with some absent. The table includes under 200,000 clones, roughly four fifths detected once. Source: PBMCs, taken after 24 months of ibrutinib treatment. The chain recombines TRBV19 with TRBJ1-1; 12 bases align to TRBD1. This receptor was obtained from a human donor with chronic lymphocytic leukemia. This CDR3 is CASSPRGQGAWGTEAFF. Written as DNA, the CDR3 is TGTGCCAGTAGTCCGAGGGGACAGGGGGCATGGGGCACTGAAGCTTTCTTT.